This TCR beta chain is from a study of blood T cell repertoires in COVID-19. The overall study: Samples came from the United States, Italy and Spain, spanning acute and convalescent COVID-19. T cells, B-cell-depleted T cells, or PBMCs supplied cDNA or gDNA.

Original handling: Nucleated cell number was recorded as an estimate derived from reference gene primer amplification. Method: immunoSEQ multiplex PCR; TCRdb's copy keeps in-frame clones and lacks some. V and J calls and clone size are those listed in that table; D and trimming were worked out from the DNA. The repertoire includes over 150,000 clones, 70% to 85% of them detected once, and about 18% sits in the top ten. Participant ages covered roughly 18 to 89 years across about 25 US areas. This receptor was taken from a woman between 50 and 59 years old who had recovered from COVID-19. Sequenced: PBMCs or T cells enriched from blood (not recorded which).

CDR3 sequence reads: CASSENGRPRTVLDFMNTEAFF. The CDR3 nucleotides are TGTGCCAGCAGTGAAAATGGTAGGCCACGGACAGTCCTGGATTTTATGAACACTGAAGCTTTCTTT. This chain joins TRBV2 and TRBJ1-1; a possible D gene is TRBD1 (6 bases). The V and J ends lost 2 bases and 0 bases respectively, with 31 bases between them. In germline, CDR1 is SNHLY, CDR2 FYNNEI. The CDR3 has 22 amino acids.